Below, 3 T cell receptor beta chains from the same sample are listed, as sequenced in a study of T cell responses to AZD1222 COVID-19 vaccine. TCRdb's copy holds only in-frame clones and misses some; the assay was immunoSEQ multiplex PCR. The repertoire holds roughly 42,000 clones, with 88% as singletons. The sequenced sample was peripheral blood, obtained 28 days after the second dose of the MenACWY control vaccine. The receptors were sampled from an adult who received the MenACWY meningococcal vaccine as a control.

The rearrangement joins TRBV19 to TRBJ2-4, with D possibly matching TRBD2 (6 bases). Trimming pared 2 bases from V and 0 bases from J, leaving 8 bases between. This CDR3 spans 15 amino acids. Looked up from germline, CDR1 is LNHDA and CDR2 is SQIVND (reference sequence). For the CDR3, the DNA is TGTGCCAGTAGTATACGGGACTTAGCCAAAAACATTCAGTACTTC. It specifies CASSIRDLAKNIQYF.

The chain links TRBV5-1 to TRBJ2-5, with a weak D call TRBD1 (5 bases). CDR1 is SGHRS and CDR2 is YFSETQ in the germline V gene. The CDR3 extends over 15 amino acids. Trimming took 4 bases from V and 1 from J, leaving 14 bases between them. The CDR3 here is CASSLDGDSQETQYF. Written as DNA, the CDR3 is TGCGCCAGCAGCCTGGATGGTGACAGCCAAGAGACCCAGTACTTC.

The genes are TRBV3-1 (or the pseudogene TRBV3-2) and TRBJ2-1, with D perhaps TRBD1 or TRBD2 (5 bases each). Germline V CDR1 and CDR2: LGHDT, YNNKEL (reference sequence). There are 17 residues in the CDR3. V lost 4 bases to trimming and J lost 6 bases, with 22 bases between them. CDR3 in amino acids: CASSPRPGTSRPNEQFF. CDR3 bases: TGTGCCAGCAGCCCTAGACCCGGGACCTCCCGGCCCAATGAGCAGTTCTTC.